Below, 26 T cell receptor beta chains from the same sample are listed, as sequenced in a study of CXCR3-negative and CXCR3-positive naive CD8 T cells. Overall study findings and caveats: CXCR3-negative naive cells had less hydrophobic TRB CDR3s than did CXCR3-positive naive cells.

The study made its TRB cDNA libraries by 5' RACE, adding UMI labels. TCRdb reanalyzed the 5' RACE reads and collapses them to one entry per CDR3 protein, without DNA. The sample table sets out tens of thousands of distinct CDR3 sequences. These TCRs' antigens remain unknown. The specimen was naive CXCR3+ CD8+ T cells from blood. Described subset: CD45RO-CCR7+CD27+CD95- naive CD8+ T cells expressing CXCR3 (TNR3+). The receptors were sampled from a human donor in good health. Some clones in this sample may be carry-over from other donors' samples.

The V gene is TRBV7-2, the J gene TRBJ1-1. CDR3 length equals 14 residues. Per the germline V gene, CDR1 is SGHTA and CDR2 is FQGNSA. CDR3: CASSLVPGNTEAFF.

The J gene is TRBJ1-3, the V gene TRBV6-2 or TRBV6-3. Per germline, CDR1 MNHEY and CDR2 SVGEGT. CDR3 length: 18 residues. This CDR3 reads CASSPDLWTQSSGNTIYF.

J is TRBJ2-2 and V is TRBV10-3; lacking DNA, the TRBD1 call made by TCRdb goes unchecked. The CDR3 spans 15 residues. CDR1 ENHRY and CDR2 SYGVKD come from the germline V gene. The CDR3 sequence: CAISGDPTDTGELFF.

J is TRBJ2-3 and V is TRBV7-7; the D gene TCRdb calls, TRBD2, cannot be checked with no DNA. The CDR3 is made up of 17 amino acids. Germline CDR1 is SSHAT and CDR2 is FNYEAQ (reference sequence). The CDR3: CASSPQVAALMGDTQYF.

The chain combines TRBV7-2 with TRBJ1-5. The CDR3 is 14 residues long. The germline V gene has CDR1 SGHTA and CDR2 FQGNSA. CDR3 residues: CASSLESMNQPQHF.

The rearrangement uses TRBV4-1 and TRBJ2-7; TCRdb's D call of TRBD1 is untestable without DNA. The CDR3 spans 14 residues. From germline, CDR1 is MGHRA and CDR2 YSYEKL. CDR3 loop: CASRRTGGANEQYF.

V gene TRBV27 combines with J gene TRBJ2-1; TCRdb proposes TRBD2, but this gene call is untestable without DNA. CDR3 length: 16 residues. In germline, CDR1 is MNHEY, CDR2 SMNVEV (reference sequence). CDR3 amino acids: CASSLSLGYGGNEQFF.

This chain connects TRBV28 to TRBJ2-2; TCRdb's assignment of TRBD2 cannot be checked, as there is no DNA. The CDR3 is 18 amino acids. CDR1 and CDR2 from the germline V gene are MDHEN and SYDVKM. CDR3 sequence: CASSFFPSGAPNTGELFF.

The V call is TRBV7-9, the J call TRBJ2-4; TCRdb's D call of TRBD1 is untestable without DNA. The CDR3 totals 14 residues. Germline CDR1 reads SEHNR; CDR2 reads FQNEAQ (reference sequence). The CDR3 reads CASSLALHSALQYF.

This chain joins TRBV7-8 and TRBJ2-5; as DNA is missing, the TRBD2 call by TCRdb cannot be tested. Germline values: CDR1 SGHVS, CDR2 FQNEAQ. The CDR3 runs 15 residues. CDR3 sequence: CASSLDLQLGETKYF.

This CDR3 reads CASSYAGFEQYF. The rearrangement joins TRBV28 to TRBJ2-7. Germline V gene data show CDR1 as MDHEN and CDR2 as SYDVKM. The CDR3 spans 12 residues.

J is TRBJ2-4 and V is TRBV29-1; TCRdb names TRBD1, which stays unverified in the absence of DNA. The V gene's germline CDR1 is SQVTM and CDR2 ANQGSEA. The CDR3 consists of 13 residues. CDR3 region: CSARPGPKNIQYF.

CDR3 residues: CASSQQSGGPSYEQYF. V is TRBV4-1 and J is TRBJ2-7; as DNA is missing, the TRBD2 call by TCRdb cannot be tested. In germline, CDR1 is MGHRA, CDR2 YSYEKL. The CDR3 has 16 amino acids.

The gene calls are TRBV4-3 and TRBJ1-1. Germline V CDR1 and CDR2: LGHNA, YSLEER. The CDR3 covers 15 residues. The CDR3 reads CASSQDRSGNTEAFF.

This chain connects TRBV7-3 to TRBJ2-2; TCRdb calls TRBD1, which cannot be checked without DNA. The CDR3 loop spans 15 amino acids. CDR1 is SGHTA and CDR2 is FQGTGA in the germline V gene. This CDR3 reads CASSLGTTNTGELFF.

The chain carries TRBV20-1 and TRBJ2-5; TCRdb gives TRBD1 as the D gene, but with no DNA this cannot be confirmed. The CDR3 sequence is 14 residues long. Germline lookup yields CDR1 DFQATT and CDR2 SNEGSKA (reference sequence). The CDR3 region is CSARDYEQDETQYF.

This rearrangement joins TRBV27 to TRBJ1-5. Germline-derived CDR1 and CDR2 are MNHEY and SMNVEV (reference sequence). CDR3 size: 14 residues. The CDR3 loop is CASSSRLGNQPQHF.

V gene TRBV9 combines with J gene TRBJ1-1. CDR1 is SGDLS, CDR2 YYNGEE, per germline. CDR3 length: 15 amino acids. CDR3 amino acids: CASSVGGGRNTEAFF. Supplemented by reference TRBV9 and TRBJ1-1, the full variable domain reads DSGVTQTPKHLITATGQRVTLRCSPRSGDLSVYWYQQSLDQGLQFLIQYYNGEERAKGNILERFSAQQFPDLHSELNLSSLELGDSALYFCASSVGGGRNTEAFFGQGTRLTVV.

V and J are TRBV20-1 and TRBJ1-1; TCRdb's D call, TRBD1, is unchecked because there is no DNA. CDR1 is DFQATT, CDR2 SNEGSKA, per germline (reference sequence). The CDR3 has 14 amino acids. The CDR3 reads CSALAGDMDTEAFF.

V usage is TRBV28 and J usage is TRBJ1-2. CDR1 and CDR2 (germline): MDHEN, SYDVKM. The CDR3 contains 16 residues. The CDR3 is CASSLPFQTTAYGYTF.

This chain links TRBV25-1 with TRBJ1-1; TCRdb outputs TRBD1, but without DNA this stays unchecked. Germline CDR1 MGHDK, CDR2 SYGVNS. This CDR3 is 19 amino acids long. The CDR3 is CASSGPLARGAFMNTEAFF.

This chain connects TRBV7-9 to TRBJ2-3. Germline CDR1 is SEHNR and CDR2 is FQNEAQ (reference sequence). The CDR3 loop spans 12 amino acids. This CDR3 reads CASSSVPDTQYF. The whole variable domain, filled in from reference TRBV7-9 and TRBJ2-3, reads DTGVSQNPRHKITKRGQNVTFRCDPISEHNRLYWYRQTLGQGPEFLTYFQNEAQLEKSRLLSDRFSAERPKGSFSTLEIQRTEQGDSAMYLCASSSVPDTQYFGPGTRLTVL.

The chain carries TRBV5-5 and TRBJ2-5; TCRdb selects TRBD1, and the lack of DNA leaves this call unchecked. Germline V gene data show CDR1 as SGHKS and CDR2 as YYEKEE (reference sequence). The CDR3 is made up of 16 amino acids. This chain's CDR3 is CASTLGAGQYQETQYF. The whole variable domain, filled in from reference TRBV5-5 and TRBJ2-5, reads DAGVTQSPTHLIKTRGQQVTLRCSPISGHKSVSWYQQVLGQGPQFIFQYYEKEERGRGNFPDRFSARQFPNYSSELNVNALLLGDSALYLCASTLGAGQYQETQYFGPGTRLLVL.

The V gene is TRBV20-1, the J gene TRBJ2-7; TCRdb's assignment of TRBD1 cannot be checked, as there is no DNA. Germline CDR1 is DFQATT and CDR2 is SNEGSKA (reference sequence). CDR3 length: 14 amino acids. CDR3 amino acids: CSARGLDRSYEQYF.

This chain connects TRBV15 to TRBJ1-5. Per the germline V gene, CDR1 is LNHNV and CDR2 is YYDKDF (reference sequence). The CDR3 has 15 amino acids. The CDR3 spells CATSRSGVSNQPQHF.

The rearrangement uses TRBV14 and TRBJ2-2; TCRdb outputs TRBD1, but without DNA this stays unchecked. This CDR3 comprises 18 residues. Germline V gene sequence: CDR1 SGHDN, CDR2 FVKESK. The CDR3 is CASSQPGGTETRAGELFF.